The source of this T cell receptor beta chain is a study of neurological immune-mediated disorders. Findings and caveats of the study: Expansion of TCR clones was greatest in HTLV-1-associated myelopathy and smallest in multiple sclerosis, where it fell below that of healthy controls.

Trimming left V 7 bases short and J 0 bases short, with 31 bases between. The CDR3 runs 21 residues. Per the germline V gene, CDR1 is MNHEY and CDR2 is SVGEGT. Synthesis of cDNA was performed by 5'RACE using 10-nucleotide random UMIs. In each sequencing run, over 170 million TCR-beta sequences were generated from 15-18 subjects. From the 5' RACE reads, TCRdb called clonotypes with MiXCR, one entry per CDR3 protein. Of tens of thousands of distinct CDR3 sequences in the sample, roughly a sixth are singletons; the top ten hold 4.9%. The time point was: technical triplicate 3. The sorted libraries involved the use of approximately 930,000 CD4+ or CD8+ T cells. This clonotype has a count of ten or more. Its antigen is not known.

Sequencing was done on a sample of CD4+ T cells from blood. The rearrangement uses TRBV6-2 or TRBV6-3 and TRBJ2-1; D possibly corresponds to TRBD2 (5 bases). This sequence was found in a female donor with HTLV-1-associated myelopathy (HAM/TSP). The CDR3 sequence: CASTKTAQRSRPLRSYNEQFF. The CDR3 nucleotides are TGTGCCAGCACTAAAACAGCGCAGCGGAGCCGACCCCTCCGCTCCTACAATGAGCAGTTCTTC.